This passage covers 28 T cell receptor beta chains from one sample sequenced in a study of CD8 T cells in ankylosing spondylitis. MiXCR, run by TCRdb on the 5' RACE reads, gives a single entry per CDR3 protein. The sample comprises some 140,000 distinct CDR3 sequences, 7.5% to 9.5% of which are singletons, and 7.3% rests with the top ten. The sample consisted of synovial fluid, either unsorted or a sorted T cell fraction (not recorded which). These receptor sequences come from a male donor with ankylosing spondylitis.

This clonotype was found many times. The chain combines TRBV4-3 with TRBJ2-7; D remains unclear. V was clipped by 0 bases and J by 9 bases, with 12 bases between them. The CDR3 loop spans 13 amino acids. The germline gives CDR1 LGHNA, CDR2 YSLEER. The DNA of the CDR3 is TGCGCCAGCAGCCAAGAGGTCGGCTTAGGGCAGTACTTC. Its translation is CASSQEVGLGQYF.

This clonotype was counted between two and nine times. The chain links TRBV9 to TRBJ2-7, with D perhaps TRBD1 or TRBD2 (5 bases each). Looked up from germline, CDR1 is SGDLS and CDR2 is YYNGEE. The CDR3 consists of 15 residues. With 4 bases removed from V and 2 bases from J, the gap between germline ends came to 16 bases. CDR3 coding DNA: TGTGCCAGCAGCCCGCGATTTCAGGGAGCCTACGAGCAGTACTTC. Protein product: CASSPRFQGAYEQYF.

At least ten counts were recorded for this clonotype. CDR3 sequence reads: CASSFGQLKPYNSPLHF. CDR3 nucleotides: TGTGCCAGCAGTTTCGGACAGTTAAAACCCTATAATTCACCCCTCCACTTT. The chain recombines TRBV28 with TRBJ1-6, with D possibly matching TRBD1 (6 bases). V lost 3 bases to trimming and J lost 2 bases, with 14 bases between them. CDR1 is MDHEN and CDR2 is SYDVKM in the germline V gene. This CDR3 region has 17 residues. The variable domain in full, completed from reference TRBV28 and TRBJ1-6, reads DVKVTQSSRYLVKRTGEKVFLECVQDMDHENMFWYRQDPGLGLRLIYFSYDVKMKEKGDIPEGYSVSREKKERFSLILESASTNQTSMYLCASSFGQLKPYNSPLHFGNGTRLTVT.

This clonotype came up many times. This chain uses TRBV11-2 with TRBJ2-2, with 7 bases that match TRBD2. J lost 1 base, V lost 7 bases, and 9 bases had no gene match. Germline assignment: CDR1 SGHAT and CDR2 FQNNGV. The CDR3 totals 16 residues. CDR3 loop: CASISPGRVNTGELFF. CDR3 coding DNA: TGTGCCAGCATCTCCCCTGGGAGGGTGAACACCGGGGAGCTGTTTTTT.

This clonotype was counted at least ten times. The V and J genes are TRBV7-2 and TRBJ1-5, with D perhaps TRBD1 (6 bases). Germline CDR1 and CDR2: SGHTA and FQGNSA. V was trimmed by 5 bases and J by 2 bases, leaving 13 bases between them. This CDR3 comprises 15 residues. CDR3 sequence (DNA): TGTGCCAGCAGCGGAGGGGGGGGTGGCAATCAGCCCCAGCATTTT. Translating it yields CASSGGGGGNQPQHF.

The rearrangement joins TRBV4-2 to TRBJ2-5, with D possibly being TRBD2 (6 bases). Trimming shortened V by 4 bases and J by 2 bases, and 11 bases separated the two germline ends. Germline V lookup: CDR1 LGHNA, CDR2 YNFKEQ. The CDR3 loop spans 14 amino acids. CDR3 protein: CASSPAGRQETQYF. The CDR3 DNA is TGTGCCAGCAGCCCAGCGGGCAGACAAGAGACCCAGTACTTC.

This clonotype has ten or more counts. The chain employs TRBV6-1 and TRBJ2-2; possibly TRBD1 for D (6 bases). The V gene lost 8 bases and the J gene lost 2 bases, with 12 bases spanning the gap. The CDR3 covers 14 residues. CDR1 is MNHNS, CDR2 SASEGT, per germline. Written as DNA, the CDR3 is TGTGCCAGCCGGGACACCCTTAACACCGGGGAGCTGTTTTTT. It translates to CASRDTLNTGELFF.

This clonotype showed up just a few times. This chain joins TRBV20-1 and TRBJ2-2; perhaps TRBD1 as D (5 bases). The CDR3 consists of 15 residues. Germline V CDR1 and CDR2: DFQATT, SNEGSKA (reference sequence). V was trimmed by 0 bases and J by 5 bases, leaving 13 bases between them. CDR3 DNA: TGCAGTGCTAGAGATTCAGGGTTTGGGACCGGGGAGCTGTTTTTT. Translation gives CSARDSGFGTGELFF.

Ten or more counts support this clonotype. The chain links TRBV6-2 or TRBV6-3 to TRBJ2-5; D ambiguous. This CDR3 contains 15 residues. From germline, CDR1 is MNHEY and CDR2 SVGEGT. V lost 5 bases, J lost 5 bases, and 18 bases lay in between. CDR3 sequence: CASSPDRRSGETQYF. As DNA, the CDR3 is TGTGCCAGCAGTCCCGACCGCCGCTCTGGCGAGACCCAGTACTTC.

This clonotype was counted a few times. CDR3 protein: CASRRRAASMNTEAFF. CDR3 nucleotides: TGTGCCAGCAGACGCCGGGCCGCTAGCATGAACACTGAAGCTTTCTTT. The gene calls are TRBV7-2 and TRBJ1-1, with D unresolved. Germline loops: CDR1 SGHTA, CDR2 FQGNSA. V lost 6 bases to trimming and J lost 0 bases, with 17 bases between them. The CDR3 consists of 16 residues.

In DNA form, the CDR3 reads TGTGCCAGTAGTATAGGCCTTTCTGCGAACACCGGGGAGCTGTTTTTT. Translating gives CASSIGLSANTGELFF. The chain has TRBV19 and TRBJ2-2; D is ambiguous. This CDR3 region has 16 residues. With 1 base removed from V and 0 bases from J, the gap between germline ends came to 9 bases. Germline values: CDR1 LNHDA, CDR2 SQIVND (reference sequence).

This clonotype came up many times. This chain connects TRBV5-1 to TRBJ2-1; D unclear. Germline CDR1 and CDR2: SGHRS and YFSETQ. Trimming pared 3 bases from V and 4 bases from J, leaving 5 bases between. The CDR3 runs to 12 residues. In nucleotides, the CDR3 is TGCGCCAGCAGCTCGATTTACAATGAGCAGTTCTTC. It encodes CASSSIYNEQFF.

This clonotype appeared many times. V and J are TRBV20-1 and TRBJ2-7; tentative D call: TRBD2 (5 bases). The ends were cut back, 6 bases at V and 3 bases at J, with 9 bases in the middle. This CDR3 spans 11 amino acids. Germline V gives CDR1 DFQATT, CDR2 SNEGSKA (reference sequence). The CDR3, as DNA: TGCAGTGCGCAGCGGAGCTACGAGCAGTACTTC. Translated: CSAQRSYEQYF.

In its sample, this clonotype was seen many times. The rearrangement uses TRBV4-1 and TRBJ2-4; D might be TRBD1 or TRBD2, each matching 5 bases. V was shortened by 2 bases and J by 0 bases, with 14 bases between the two germline ends. This CDR3 comprises 17 residues. CDR1 MGHRA and CDR2 YSYEKL come from the germline V gene. CDR3 DNA: TGCGCCAGCAGCCAACCAAGAGGGGCACTAGCCAAAAACATTCAGTACTTC. Residues: CASSQPRGALAKNIQYF.

This clonotype was counted ten times or more. The J gene is TRBJ2-1, the V gene TRBV12-3 or TRBV12-4; D uncertain. The CDR3 contains 15 residues. V was cut by 6 bases and J by 8 bases, with 20 bases left in between. CDR3 DNA sequence: TGTGCCAGCAGCCCCAGGATCGAGCCTTCTTATGAGCAGTTCTTC. Protein product: CASSPRIEPSYEQFF.

This clonotype was picked up many times. This chain connects TRBV5-6 to TRBJ2-2; D might be TRBD1 or TRBD2, each matching 5 bases. The CDR3 extends over 15 amino acids. V was trimmed by 4 bases and J by 4 bases, leaving 14 bases between them. The germline CDR1 and CDR2 sequences are SGHDT and YYEEEE. The CDR3 coding sequence is TGTGCCAGCAGCATGCTCCAGAGGGGCACCGGGGAGCTGTTTTTT. This sequence encodes CASSMLQRGTGELFF.

This clonotype was seen repeatedly, ten times or more. The chain employs TRBV6-2 or TRBV6-3 and TRBJ1-5; D possibly corresponds to TRBD1 (5 bases). Germline CDR1 is MNHEY and CDR2 is SVGEGT. The CDR3 runs to 14 residues. V was clipped by 9 bases and J by 4 bases, with 16 bases between them. The CDR3 here is CASGRGRENQPQHF. DNA of the CDR3: TGTGCCAGTGGGCGGGGCAGGGAGAATCAGCCCCAGCATTTT.

The CDR3 coding sequence is TGTGCCACCAGCACAAGGCAGGGAGAGACCCAGTACTTC. This encodes CATSTRQGETQYF. The chain joins TRBV15 to TRBJ2-5; tentative D call: TRBD1 (5 bases). Trimming pared 4 bases from V and 4 bases from J, leaving 10 bases between. This CDR3 region has 13 residues. Germline V gives CDR1 LNHNV, CDR2 YYDKDF (reference sequence).

This clonotype appeared a few times. The genes are TRBV12-3 or TRBV12-4 and TRBJ2-2; D is uncertain. There are 15 residues in the CDR3. Trimming shortened V by 1 base and J by 3 bases, and 9 bases separated the two germline ends. CDR3: CASSLEAYDTGELFF. CDR3 nucleotides: TGTGCCAGCAGTTTAGAGGCATACGACACCGGGGAGCTGTTTTTT.

This clonotype came up a few times. The J gene is TRBJ1-4, the V gene TRBV18; D remains unclear. Trimming cost V 0 bases and J 11 bases, with 7 bases left between them. Germline assignment: CDR1 KGHSH and CDR2 LQKENI. The CDR3 runs 12 residues. CDR3 sequence: CASSPPGGKLFF. CDR3 DNA sequence: TGTGCCAGCTCACCACCTGGAGGTAAACTGTTTTTT.

This clonotype has at least ten counts. The chain has TRBV28 and TRBJ2-7, with D unclear. With 3 bases removed from V and 8 bases from J, the gap between germline ends came to 5 bases. The CDR3 has 10 residues. The germline CDR1 and CDR2 sequences are MDHEN and SYDVKM. CDR3 DNA: TGTGCCAGCAGTTTGGGGAAGCAGTACTTC. Protein sequence: CASSLGKQYF.

This clonotype was picked up many times. The CDR3 here is CSVDSAGVGNEQFF. The DNA of the CDR3 is TGCAGCGTTGATTCGGCGGGAGTCGGCAATGAGCAGTTCTTC. V gene TRBV29-1 combines with J gene TRBJ2-1, with TRBD2 identical over 7 bases. This CDR3 contains 14 residues. From germline, CDR1 is SQVTM and CDR2 ANQGSEA. The V and J ends lost 3 bases and 6 bases, in that order; junction bases with no gene match: 8.

This clonotype appeared a few times. The genes are TRBV14 and TRBJ1-3; perhaps TRBD1 as D (5 bases). Germline CDR1 is SGHDN and CDR2 is FVKESK. V was shortened by 4 bases and J by 4 bases, with 14 bases between the two germline ends. This CDR3 is 15 amino acids long. The CDR3 bases are TGTGCCAGCAGCCGGGGATCGGGGCCAGGAAACACCATATATTTT. Its protein product is CASSRGSGPGNTIYF.

There are many counts of this clonotype. The V and J genes are TRBV12-3 or TRBV12-4 and TRBJ1-1, with a possible D match to TRBD1 (5 bases). The ends were cut back, 7 bases at V and 6 bases at J, with 18 bases in the middle. This CDR3 contains 14 residues. CDR3 in amino acids: CASTARYRDAEAFF. The CDR3, as DNA: TGTGCCAGCACCGCCAGATACCGGGACGCTGAAGCTTTCTTT.

This clonotype appeared many times. This chain connects TRBV2 to TRBJ1-1; D possibly corresponds to TRBD1 (6 bases). This CDR3 has 12 residues. V lost 8 bases and J lost 5, with 12 bases in between. Germline V gives CDR1 SNHLY, CDR2 FYNNEI. The CDR3: CASQGSGTEAFF. CDR3 in DNA: TGTGCCAGCCAGGGGTCGGGGACTGAAGCTTTCTTT.

This clonotype was seen only a few times. This rearrangement joins TRBV11-2 to TRBJ2-3; no definite D call. Germline CDR1 and CDR2: SGHAT and FQNNGV. The CDR3 is 12 residues long. Trimming cost V 5 bases and J 3 bases, with 6 bases left between them. The CDR3 DNA reads as TGTGCCAGCAGCGCGGAGACAGATACGCAGTATTTT. This sequence encodes CASSAETDTQYF.

This clonotype appeared once. This clone may be a read error of a much larger clone one base away. The CDR3 ends on some other residue instead of the conserved phenylalanine or tryptophan, so this is likely a read error. This chain uses TRBV5-1 with TRBJ1-2, with no clear D. Trimming left V 1 base short and J 5 bases short, with 12 bases between. The CDR3 spans 14 residues. From germline, CDR1 is SGHRS and CDR2 YFSETQ. Here the CDR3 reads CASSLSPLGYGYTI. For the CDR3, the DNA is TGCGCCAGCAGCTTGTCGCCCCTCGGGTATGGCTACACCATC.

This clonotype occurred many times. The chain recombines TRBV4-3 with TRBJ2-3; D possibly corresponds to TRBD2 (6 bases). This CDR3 region has 16 residues. V lost 0 bases and J 4 bases, leaving 14 bases between the germline ends. Per the germline V gene, CDR1 is LGHNA and CDR2 is YSLEER. The CDR3 is CASSQDDRGKADTQYF. The CDR3 DNA sequence: TGCGCCAGCAGCCAAGATGACCGGGGGAAAGCAGATACGCAGTATTTT.